A selection of T cell receptor beta chains follows, all from one sample in a study of T cell responses to AZD1222 COVID-19 vaccine. This table comes from immunoSEQ multiplex PCR, and its TCRdb copy is limited to in-frame clones, with some not included. This sample has 97,000 or so clones; roughly 88% occur once, and the top ten carry approximately 2.8%. The specimen comprised peripheral blood, sampled on day 0 of AZD1222 vaccination. The receptors originated from an adult in good health. Both conserved end residues are part of each CDR3. The D gene is left open where the match is weak. Clone sizes are given selectively: once, few, many, or a class where the clone is expanded.

d_gene,v_gene,j_gene,len,abundance,CDR3nt,CDR3aa
NA,TRBV12-2,TRBJ1-5,16,NA,TGTGCAAGTCGCCCATTGAAACAGGGAAGCAATCAGCCCCAGCATTTT,CASRPLKQGSNQPQHF
TRBD1,TRBV4-1,TRBJ1-1,13,NA,TGCGCCAGCAGCCAAGTTGGGACAGATGAAGCTTTCTTT,CASSQVGTDEAFF
NA,TRBV5-1,TRBJ2-3,13,NA,TGCGCCAGCAGCGCCGGGGCTTCGGATACGCAGTATTTT,CASSAGASDTQYF
NA,TRBV5-4,TRBJ2-1,15,NA,TGTGCCAGCAGCTTGGATAGGAGCTCCTACAATGAGCAGTTCTTC,CASSLDRSSYNEQFF
TRBD1,TRBV28,TRBJ1-1,17,NA,TGTGCCAGCAGTTTTCTCCCGGGACAGGGTGTGACCACTGAAGCTTTCTTT,CASSFLPGQGVTTEAFF
TRBD1,TRBV7-8,TRBJ1-3,15,NA,TGTGCCAGCAGCACCCGGACAGGTCTTGGAAACACCATATATTTT,CASSTRTGLGNTIYF
NA,TRBV5-4,TRBJ1-2,16,NA,TGTGCCAGCAGCTTGGGGCAGGTTGGGGTAGGCTATGGCTACACCTTC,CASSLGQVGVGYGYTF
NA,TRBV7-2,TRBJ2-7,14,NA,TGTGCCAGCAGCTCGGGACCGAGGTCCTACGAGCAGTACTTC,CASSSGPRSYEQYF
NA,TRBV10-3,TRBJ1-3,15,NA,TGTGCCATCAGTGGCCCCGGCGGCTCTGGAAACACCATATATTTT,CAISGPGGSGNTIYF
TRBD2,TRBV24-1,TRBJ2-5,16,once,TGTGCCACCAGTGACCCTAGCGGGAGGCTGTCGGAGACCCAGTACTTC,CATSDPSGRLSETQYF
NA,TRBV7-9,TRBJ2-3,15,NA,TGTGCCAGCAGCTTAGCGCGGGATTACACAGATACGCAGTATTTT,CASSLARDYTDTQYF
TRBD2,TRBV6-1,TRBJ2-1,15,NA,TGTGCCAGCAGTGAAGCTAGCGGGAGAGTTAAGGAGCAGTTCTTC,CASSEASGRVKEQFF
TRBD1,TRBV4-3,TRBJ2-1,17,NA,TGCGCCAGCAGCCCTGGTTTGCAACAGGGGAAGAACAATGAGCAGTTCTTC,CASSPGLQQGKNNEQFF
NA,TRBV5-8,TRBJ1-5,16,NA,TGTGCCAGCAGCGGTGAAACAGGGTTTTATAATCAGCCCCAGCATTTT,CASSGETGFYNQPQHF
NA,TRBV5-4,TRBJ2-1,18,NA,TGTGCCAGCAGCTTGGTGGGCAGGGTGGCTCCACACAACAATGAGCAGTTCTTC,CASSLVGRVAPHNNEQFF
TRBD1,TRBV11-3,TRBJ2-7,14,once,TGTGCCAGCAGCCCCAGGACAGGGTACTACGAGCAGTACTTC,CASSPRTGYYEQYF
NA,TRBV5-1,TRBJ1-2,12,NA,TGCGCCAGCAGCGACAGGCCTCCTGGCTACACCTTC,CASSDRPPGYTF
NA,TRBV7-9,TRBJ2-2,16,NA,TGTGCCAGCAGCACCCCGTGGACAGAAAACACCGGGGAGCTGTTTTTT,CASSTPWTENTGELFF
NA,TRBV28,TRBJ1-2,13,NA,TGTGCCAGCAGTTTACGGGGGGGAGAGGGCTACACCTTC,CASSLRGGEGYTF
NA,TRBV14,TRBJ2-2,14,NA,TGTGCCAGCGGGGCAGGAGCTAACACCGGGGAGCTGTTTTTT,CASGAGANTGELFF
TRBD1,TRBV15,TRBJ2-5,16,NA,TGTGCCACCAGCAGAGTCACGGGACAGGGGCGAGAGACCCAGTACTTC,CATSRVTGQGRETQYF
NA,TRBV11-3,TRBJ2-1,19,NA,TGTGCCAGCAGCTTAAGAGGAGTGAGCGTGATCCCTGGAGAGAATGAGCAGTTCTTC,CASSLRGVSVIPGENEQFF
NA,TRBV3-1/TRBV3-2,TRBJ1-1,15,NA,TGTGCCAGCAGCCAAGAGGGGGCCATGAACACTGAAGCTTTCTTT,CASSQEGAMNTEAFF
TRBD1,TRBV5-1,TRBJ2-7,15,NA,TGCGCCAGCAGCTTGTGGACAGGGGGCGAAAACGAGCAGTACTTC,CASSLWTGGENEQYF
NA,TRBV5-1,TRBJ1-6,15,NA,TGCGCCAGCAGCTTGCAGGAGGCGGGATATTCACCCCTCCACTTT,CASSLQEAGYSPLHF
TRBD1,TRBV15,TRBJ1-2,15,NA,TGTGCCACCAGCAGAAACAGGGGGTTATTCTATGGCTACACCTTC,CATSRNRGLFYGYTF
TRBD2,TRBV5-1,TRBJ2-7,14,NA,TGCGCCAGCAGCTTAAGCGGGAGAAGGGACGAGCAGTACTTC,CASSLSGRRDEQYF
TRBD1,TRBV9,TRBJ1-1,14,NA,TGTGCCAGCAGCGTAGTACAGGGGCACACTGAAGCTTTCTTT,CASSVVQGHTEAFF
TRBD2,TRBV6-5,TRBJ2-1,15,NA,TGTGCCAGCAGTCCGATAGCGGGTACGTACAATGAGCAGTTCTTC,CASSPIAGTYNEQFF
NA,TRBV15,TRBJ2-7,15,once,TGTGCCACCAGCAGAGGTCGTCGGACAGTTTACGAGCAGTACTTC,CATSRGRRTVYEQYF
NA,TRBV10-3,TRBJ1-2,15,NA,TGTGCCATCAGTCGACCGGGATCCATTAACTATGGCTACACCTTC,CAISRPGSINYGYTF
NA,TRBV28,TRBJ2-5,13,NA,TGTGCCAGCAGTTTAATCCGTTCGGCGACCCAGTACTTC,CASSLIRSATQYF
NA,TRBV6-2/TRBV6-3,TRBJ1-3,14,NA,TGTGCCAGCAGTTACAGGGGATCTGGAAACACCATATATTTT,CASSYRGSGNTIYF
NA,TRBV28,TRBJ2-1,16,once,TGTGCCAGCAGGGGGTTGGGGATCAGCGTGGAGAATGAGCAGTTCTTC,CASRGLGISVENEQFF
TRBD2,TRBV28,TRBJ2-7,18,NA,TGTGCCAGCAGTTTATGGGGACTAGCGGGAGATGAAACCTACGAGCAGTACTTC,CASSLWGLAGDETYEQYF
TRBD1,TRBV19,TRBJ2-7,13,NA,TGTGCCAGTAGCAGGACAGGAACAACCGAGCAGTACTTC,CASSRTGTTEQYF
NA,TRBV3-1/TRBV3-2,TRBJ2-7,14,NA,TGTGCCAGCAGCCACCGGGACTTCACCTACGAGCAGTACTTC,CASSHRDFTYEQYF
NA,TRBV5-3,TRBJ1-2,15,NA,TGTGCCAGAAGCTACTTTGACAGGCCCCTCTATGGCTACACCTTC,CARSYFDRPLYGYTF
NA,TRBV13,TRBJ1-6,14,once,TGTGCCAGCAGCTTAGGCCGGGTCAATTCACCCCTCCACTTT,CASSLGRVNSPLHF
NA,TRBV5-4,TRBJ2-7,13,NA,TGTGCCAGCAGCTTGGGAAGGGGTCGAGAGCAGTACTTC,CASSLGRGREQYF
NA,TRBV18,TRBJ2-2,13,once,TGTGCCAGCTCCCTCGACAGCCTAGGGGAGCTGTTTTTT,CASSLDSLGELFF
NA,TRBV18,TRBJ2-3,12,once,TGTGCCAGCTCTGAGGGGGGAGATACGCAGTATTTT,CASSEGGDTQYF